One TCR beta chain is described in this entry. What it binds is not known. The record originates from a study of blood T cells in healthy people across ages. There are 17 residues in the CDR3. V was cut by 6 bases and J by 6 bases, with 30 bases left in between. The V gene's germline CDR1 is DFQATT and CDR2 SNEGSKA (reference sequence). The study's findings and limits: Expanded clonotype changes were possibly confounded by unknown donor CMV status.

PCR was performed a second time for about 6 to 11 cycles using a sample-barcoded 5' primer and a J-beta primer mix. TCRdb re-analysed the 5' RACE reads in MiXCR, keeping a single row per CDR3 protein. The repertoire holds some 860,000 distinct CDR3 sequences, with roughly 50% as singletons. There were healthy Caucasian individuals from Russia, aged about 6 to 100, serving as donors. Sequencing input: blood. The chain links TRBV20-1 to TRBJ2-7; D might be TRBD1 (6 bases). This sequence was found in a man in his forties in good health. The CDR3 spells CSATGTPVAGTAAEQYF. CDR3 bases: TGCAGTGCAACCGGGACACCGGTTGCAGGTACGGCCGCCGAGCAGTACTTC.